The rows below give T cell receptor beta chains drawn from one sample of a study of brain T cells in children with intractable seizures. Assay used: immunoSEQ multiplex PCR; TCRdb lists only in-frame clones, some missing. This sample has under 45,000 clones, with over 75% found just once. The input for sequencing was peripheral blood, taken at surgery. The source is a girl aged 2-10 years with tuberous sclerosis and intractable seizures. Both conserved end residues are trimmed from each CDR3. D genes are given only for firm matches.

v_call d_call cdr3_aa
TRBV9 TRBD2 ASSVASTSGVQETQY
TRBV15 NA ATSRDFAENSGNTIY
TRBV2 NA ASSVSGEQF
TRBV30 TRBD1 AWSYGHRGEEKLF
TRBV10-3 TRBD2 AISERGGGDTQY
TRBV3-1/TRBV3-2 NA ASSPRGVSYNEQF
TRBV6-5 NA ASRQGVNEKLF
TRBV7-3 NA ASSPGPGLFDEQY
TRBV9 NA ASSALGTPRNTIY
TRBV19 TRBD1 ASSSQGPYSNQPQH
TRBV15 TRBD2 ATSRPSGGFDEQF
TRBV18 TRBD2 ASSPRSLAGGSSYNEQF
TRBV4-1 NA ASRGTFSTDTQY
TRBV12-3/TRBV12-4 NA ASSLGPEAF
TRBV7-6 NA ASSLAGSYGKETQY
TRBV7-2 TRBD1 ASSQFVGTGGTDTQY
TRBV21-1 NA ASSPRQGDREGKLF
TRBV12-3/TRBV12-4 TRBD2 ASRLAGYNEQF
TRBV6-5 NA ASSSWADYGYT
TRBV18 NA ASSPRLIQNVMNNSPLH
TRBV6-1 NA ASSEGTIYGYT
TRBV7-2 NA ASSSTDTQY
TRBV14 NA ASSLGMQGENTGELF
TRBV21-1 NA ASNSRAQETQY
TRBV7-9 NA ASSLASGAGMAF
TRBV5-1 NA ASSLEGSGNTIY
TRBV30 NA AWSLLRTAQETQY
TRBV6-5 NA ASSSPTSSTGELF
TRBV19 NA ASSIAGAYGYT
TRBV19 NA ASSITTNTEAF
TRBV7-2 TRBD1 ASSLDSGTGYSPLH
TRBV24-1 NA ATSDSTGSFGYT
TRBV2 TRBD1 ASRPTGGPREAF
TRBV11-2 NA ASSFRTEAF
TRBV24-1 NA ATSDHYEQY
TRBV20-1 NA SASYNEQF
TRBV5-5 TRBD1 ASSLGDRGLGNTIY
TRBV4-1 TRBD1 ASSQRGTGNSDTQY
TRBV30 NA AWSLGQMNYGYT
TRBV24-1 NA ATSWGSPSNEQF
TRBV6-1 NA ASSEGAGASYEQY
TRBV24-1 NA ATTLGTEAF
TRBV2 NA ASGLQGNTEAF
TRBV4-2 NA ASSQGGTANTGELF
TRBV4-2 NA ASSQYVGYSGNTIY
TRBV19 NA ASTSLVKGSYGYT
TRBV11-3 TRBD2 ASSLAGGIDTQY
TRBV5-3 NA ARSLGPTLPGNTIY
TRBV3-1/TRBV3-2 TRBD1 ASSRTGGNTEAF
TRBV2 TRBD1 ASSVRTGVNQPQH
TRBV27 NA ASSPIGRYQETQY
TRBV12-5 TRBD1 ASGPPDRDYEQY
TRBV3-1/TRBV3-2 TRBD2 ASSQVGTRGRGQF
TRBV5-1 NA ASSLEPTGQYQPQH
TRBV12-5 NA ASGPHRLSSYNEQF
TRBV5-6 NA ASSLSHSNQPQH
TRBV5-5 TRBD2 ASSFTSGGDYEQY